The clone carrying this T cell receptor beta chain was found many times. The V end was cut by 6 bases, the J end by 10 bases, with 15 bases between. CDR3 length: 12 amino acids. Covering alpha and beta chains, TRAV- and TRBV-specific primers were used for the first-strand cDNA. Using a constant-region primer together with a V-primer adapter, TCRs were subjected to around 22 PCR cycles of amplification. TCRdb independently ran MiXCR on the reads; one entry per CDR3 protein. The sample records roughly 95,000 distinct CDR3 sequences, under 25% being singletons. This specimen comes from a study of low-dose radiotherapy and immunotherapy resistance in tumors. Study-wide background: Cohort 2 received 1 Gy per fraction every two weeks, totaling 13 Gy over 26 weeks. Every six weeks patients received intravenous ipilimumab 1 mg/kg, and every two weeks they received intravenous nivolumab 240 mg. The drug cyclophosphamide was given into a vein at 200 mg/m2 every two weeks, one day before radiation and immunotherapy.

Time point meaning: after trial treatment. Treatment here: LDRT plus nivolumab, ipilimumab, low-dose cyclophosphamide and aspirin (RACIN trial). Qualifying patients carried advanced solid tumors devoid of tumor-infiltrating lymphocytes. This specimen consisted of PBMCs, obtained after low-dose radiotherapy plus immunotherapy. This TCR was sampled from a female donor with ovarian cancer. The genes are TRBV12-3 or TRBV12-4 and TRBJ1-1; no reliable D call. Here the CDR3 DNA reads TGTGCCAGCAGCTCTACAAGATCGGGAGCTTTCTTT. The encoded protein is CASSSTRSGAFF.